This entry lists 25 T cell receptor beta chains sequenced from one sample in a study of CD8+ T cells in alopecia areata. RNA, once extracted, was reverse transcribed into cDNA for use as the sequencing template. This table comes from immunoSEQ multiplex PCR, and its TCRdb copy is limited to in-frame clones, with some not included. The sample yields approximately 210,000 clones, approximately 40% seen once. Treatment meaning: oral pan-JAK inhibitor, 5-10 mg twice daily. Source: CD4+ T cells sorted from blood, taken at approximately week 36, from a patient treated with tofacitinib. Receptors originate from a human donor with alopecia areata.

This clone was seen more than once but under ten times. The chain couples TRBV18 to TRBJ2-7; TRBD1 agrees at 11 bases. Germline V gives CDR1 KGHSH, CDR2 LQKENI. V trimming: 8 bases; J trimming: 4 bases; junction bases outside the gene matches: 7. There are 14 residues in the CDR3. DNA for the CDR3: TGTGCCAGCCGCCCCGGGACAGGGGGTTACGAGCAGTACTTC. Translated, it gives CASRPGTGGYEQYF.

This clone has only a few counts. The chain is built from TRBV9 and TRBJ2-6; TRBD1 might be the D (7 bases). The germline gives CDR1 SGDLS, CDR2 YYNGEE. The CDR3 sequence is 19 residues long. V was pared by 3 bases and J by 2 bases, with 21 bases between. The CDR3 DNA reads as TGTGCCAGCAGCGAGAGGGGCGTGCCAGGGGGGCCTGGGGCCAACGTCCTGACTTTC. As protein: CASSERGVPGGPGANVLTF.

In its sample, this clone was seen a few times. The genes are TRBV19 and TRBJ1-5; D possibly corresponds to TRBD1 (5 bases). This CDR3 comprises 13 residues. V gave up 3 bases and J gave up 7 bases, with 10 bases separating them. The V gene's germline CDR1 is LNHDA and CDR2 SQIVND (reference sequence). CDR3 region: CASSIQRGQPQHF. CDR3 sequence (DNA): TGTGCCAGTAGTATCCAAAGGGGCCAGCCCCAGCATTTT.

The rearrangement joins TRBV4-1 to TRBJ2-1, with D unclear. Germline lookup yields CDR1 MGHRA and CDR2 YSYEKL. The V and J ends lost 0 bases and 9 bases respectively, with 15 bases between them. CDR3 length equals 15 residues. CDR3 loop: CASSQDSRPLLEQFF. CDR3 DNA sequence: TGCGCCAGCAGCCAAGATTCCCGCCCCTTGCTTGAGCAGTTCTTC.

In DNA, the CDR3 is TGCAGCGGCGCCGGGGCCTACAATGAGCAGTTCTTC. Protein: CSGAGAYNEQFF. The genes are TRBV29-1 and TRBJ2-1, with a possible D match to TRBD2 (5 bases). This CDR3 spans 12 amino acids. V was trimmed by 7 bases and J by 2 bases, leaving 9 bases between them. CDR1 and CDR2 (germline): SQVTM, ANQGSEA.

The chain couples TRBV30 to TRBJ2-1; possibly TRBD2 for D (5 bases). Germline CDR1 is GTSNPN and CDR2 is SVGIG (reference sequence). The CDR3 consists of 14 residues. Trimming cost V 4 bases and J 9 bases, with 19 bases left between them. In DNA, the CDR3 is TGTGCCTGGACTCAACGGCTAGCTGCGAGTGAGCAGTTCTTC. This encodes CAWTQRLAASEQFF.

The chain recombines TRBV29-1 with TRBJ2-7, with D perhaps assigned TRBD1 or TRBD2 (5 bases each). V was pared by 7 bases and J by 2 bases, with 12 bases between. The CDR3 totals 12 residues. Germline loops: CDR1 SQVTM, CDR2 ANQGSEA. CDR3 DNA sequence: TGCAGCGGCTCGGGACCAGCCTACGAGCAGTACTTC. It codes for CSGSGPAYEQYF.

V gene TRBV6-5 combines with J gene TRBJ2-2, with TRBD1 matching 7 bases. Trimming cost V 4 bases and J 7 bases; bases outside gene matches: 9. Germline CDR1 reads MNHEY; CDR2 reads SVGAGI. The CDR3 is 15 amino acids. CDR3 region: CASSSSRQGHGELFF. The CDR3 coding sequence is TGTGCCAGCAGTTCCTCCCGACAGGGACACGGGGAGCTGTTTTTT.

The genes are TRBV7-2 and TRBJ2-3, with D unclear. The CDR3 totals 12 residues. The germline V and J ends were trimmed by 3 bases and 6 bases, with 7 bases remaining between them. Germline V gives CDR1 SGHTA, CDR2 FQGNSA. CDR3: CASSFARDTQYF. The CDR3 DNA reads TGTGCCAGCAGCTTCGCACGCGATACGCAGTATTTT.

The chain couples TRBV2 to TRBJ2-1; 10 bases are shared with TRBD2. The CDR3 loop spans 16 amino acids. V was clipped by 6 bases and J by 6 bases; unmatched bases: 11. CDR1 is SNHLY and CDR2 is FYNNEI in the germline V gene. The CDR3 DNA follows: TGTGCCAGCAGGGACGCACTAGCGGGAAGCAGCAATGAGCAGTTCTTC. Translating gives CASRDALAGSSNEQFF.

The gene calls are TRBV5-1 and TRBJ2-7, with D maybe TRBD2 (6 bases). This CDR3 has 14 residues. The germline CDR1 and CDR2 sequences are SGHRS and YFSETQ. The V end lost 0 bases, the J end lost 4 bases, and 11 bases lay between the germline ends. DNA for the CDR3: TGCGCCAGCAGCTTGGTGCTGGGGAGGTACGAGCAGTACTTC. It yields the protein CASSLVLGRYEQYF.

J is TRBJ2-7 and V is TRBV9; D call uncertain. The closer fit of TRBJ2-1 to the DNA end suggests the J call may be wrong. This CDR3 spans 14 amino acids. Germline CDR1 SGDLS, CDR2 YYNGEE. Here the CDR3 DNA reads TGTGCCAGCAGCTCCTTAACTGCTAACAATGAGCAGTTCTTC. Amino acid sequence: CASSSLTANNEQFF.

J is TRBJ2-5 and V is TRBV27, with 8 nucleotides matching TRBD2. There are 13 residues in the CDR3. Germline assignment: CDR1 MNHEY and CDR2 SMNVEV (reference sequence). Losses at the gene ends were 6 bases for V and 7 bases for J; bases not matched to a gene: 7. The CDR3 region has the DNA TGTGCCAGCAGGATAGCGGGGCCGGGGACCCAGTACTTC. Its translation: CASRIAGPGTQYF.

This clone was seen a few times. The chain has TRBV5-8 and TRBJ1-5; 11 bases agree with TRBD1. Looked up from germline, CDR1 is SGHTS and CDR2 is YDEGEE. The V segment lost 0 bases and the J segment 4 bases; nucleotides outside the gene matches: 3. The CDR3 sequence is 16 residues long. CDR3 region: CASSLEGTGGNQPQHF. CDR3 DNA: TGTGCCAGCAGCTTGGAAGGGACAGGGGGAAATCAGCCCCAGCATTTT.

About this clone: Other DNA sequences in the sample encode the same CDR3. The chain is built from TRBV15 and TRBJ2-1, with D perhaps matching TRBD2 (5 bases). There are 12 residues in the CDR3. The germline CDR1 and CDR2 sequences are LNHNV and YYDKDF (reference sequence). Trimming took 5 bases from V and 4 from J, leaving 6 bases between them. For the CDR3, the DNA is TGTGCCACCAGCGGAGGATACAATGAGCAGTTCTTC. Translated: CATSGGYNEQFF.

This clone showed up just a few times. The rearrangement joins TRBV2 to TRBJ2-1; no clear D gene. The CDR3 is 11 residues long. V gave up 10 bases and J gave up 0 bases, with 4 bases separating them. Germline-derived CDR1 and CDR2 are SNHLY and FYNNEI. The CDR3 loop reads CATSSYNEQFF. The CDR3 nucleotides are TGTGCCACGAGCTCCTACAATGAGCAGTTCTTC.

The chain links TRBV28 to TRBJ2-1; D ambiguous. CDR1 and CDR2 from the germline V gene are MDHEN and SYDVKM. The CDR3 covers 13 residues. Trimming removed 2 bases at V and 7 bases at J, with 9 bases between. The CDR3 spells CASSLTNPNEQFF. CDR3 bases: TGTGCCAGCAGTTTAACTAATCCGAATGAGCAGTTCTTC.

This clone was seen more than once but under ten times. V gene TRBV29-1 combines with J gene TRBJ1-1, with 9 bases aligning to TRBD1. Germline V lookup: CDR1 SQVTM, CDR2 ANQGSEA. J gave up 4 bases and V 3 bases, and 12 bases lay outside the gene matches. The CDR3 runs to 16 residues. The CDR3 reads CSVEGTGWSGGTEAFF. The CDR3 DNA is TGCAGCGTTGAGGGGACAGGGTGGTCGGGGGGCACTGAAGCTTTCTTT.

The V call is TRBV5-1, the J call TRBJ2-6, with TRBD1 matching over 9 bases. CDR1 is SGHRS and CDR2 is YFSETQ in the germline V gene. The CDR3 extends over 18 amino acids. V lost 2 bases and J lost 4; bases outside the gene matches: 10. As DNA, the CDR3 is TGCGCCAGCAGCTTACGCCGGACAGGGGAGTCCGGGGCCAACGTCCTGACTTTC. It codes for CASSLRRTGESGANVLTF. The complete variable domain, with remaining parts taken from reference TRBV5-1 and TRBJ2-6, reads KAGVTQTPRYLIKTRGQQVTLSCSPISGHRSVSWYQQTPGQGLQFLFEYFSETQRNKGNFPGRFSGRQFSNSRSEMNVSTLELGDSALYLCASSLRRTGESGANVLTFGAGSRLTVL.

The chain has TRBV30 and TRBJ2-7, with 7 bases fitting TRBD2. The J segment lost 6 bases and the V segment lost 2 bases, leaving 13 bases of the junction unmatched. The CDR3 has 15 residues. The V gene's germline CDR1 is GTSNPN and CDR2 SVGIG (reference sequence). The CDR3 reads CAWSRAGAIPFEQYF. The CDR3 DNA is TGTGCCTGGAGTCGTGCGGGAGCGATCCCCTTCGAGCAGTACTTC. Full variable domain (outside the CDR3, taken from reference TRBV30 and TRBJ2-7): SQTIHQWPATLVQPVGSPLSLECTVEGTSNPNLYWYRQAAGRGLQLLFYSVGIGQISSEVPQNLSASRPQDRQFILSSKKLLLSDSGFYLCAWSRAGAIPFEQYFGPGTRLTVT.

This clone was detected a few times. The chain couples TRBV7-3 to TRBJ2-5, with 16 bases lining up with TRBD2. J was trimmed by 5 bases and V by 6 bases; bases with no gene match: 9. Looked up from germline, CDR1 is SGHTA and CDR2 is FQGTGA. The CDR3 is 17 residues long. CDR3 region: CASSPTGLAGGAETQYF. The CDR3 DNA sequence: TGTGCCAGCAGTCCTACGGGACTAGCGGGAGGGGCGGAGACCCAGTACTTC.

The V gene is TRBV7-3, the J gene TRBJ2-3; possibly TRBD2 for D (6 bases). The germline V gene has CDR1 SGHTA and CDR2 FQGTGA. The CDR3 consists of 14 residues. The V end lost 5 bases, the J end lost 4 bases, and 13 bases lay between the germline ends. The CDR3 nucleotides are TGTGCCAGCAGCCCCGGAGGGCCGGCAGATACGCAGTATTTT. Translation gives CASSPGGPADTQYF.

This rearrangement joins TRBV7-9 to TRBJ2-1, with TRBD2 matching over 10 bases. V was pared by 3 bases and J by 8 bases, with 7 bases of the junction left unmatched. Germline lookup yields CDR1 SEHNR and CDR2 FQNEAQ (reference sequence). The CDR3 length is 15 residues. CDR3: CASSFLLAGVDEQFF. The CDR3 DNA reads TGTGCCAGCAGCTTTCTGCTAGCGGGAGTCGATGAGCAGTTCTTC.

Worth noting for this clone: One end of the junction varies from germline; a read error may be responsible. V gene TRBV30 combines with J gene TRBJ2-1; D may be TRBD2 (5 bases). Germline CDR1 reads GTSNPN; CDR2 reads SVGIG (reference sequence). The CDR3 is 11 amino acids. CDR3 nucleotide sequence: TGTGCCGGGAGTGGTTACAATGAGCAGTTCTTC. As protein: CAGSGYNEQFF.

This clone was seen a few times. CDR3 DNA sequence: TGTGCCAGTAGTATAGTCTTTGCGGGAGAGGGCTACAATGAGCAGTTCTTC. Protein sequence: CASSIVFAGEGYNEQFF. V is TRBV19 and J is TRBJ2-1; 7 nucleotides align to TRBD2. Germline CDR1 and CDR2: LNHDA and SQIVND (reference sequence). The CDR3 sequence is 17 residues long. J gave up 3 bases and V 1 base, and 9 bases lay outside the gene matches.